This T cell receptor beta chain was observed in a study of naive and memory T cell subsets. Study-level findings and limits: TCR transcript changes with activation or differentiation may affect this RNA method.

Alpha and beta constant region primers primed reverse transcription for blood and skin samples. The SP2 primer and nested alpha and beta constant region primers amplified ligated cDNA in four rounds. TCRdb processed the UMI-ligation and nested PCR reads anew with MiXCR; each CDR3 protein has one entry. The sample lists approximately 20,000 distinct CDR3 sequences, roughly 9.8% occurring once. Deletions cut 3 bases from V and 0 bases from J, with 10 bases between. Germline V lookup: CDR1 SEHNR, CDR2 FQNEAQ (reference sequence). This CDR3 spans 15 amino acids. A remark on this clonotype: Its antigen is unidentified.

Treatment given: skin biopsy from PPD injection site in Mantoux-positive individual. Reverse transcription used DNase-treated unsorted total RNA, aiming for about 1 to 1000 ng. A UMI-containing oligonucleotide was joined by 3' ligation to the TCR cDNA template. This clonotype originated in an adult in good health. The V gene is TRBV7-9, the J gene TRBJ2-3; D might be TRBD2 (6 bases). The sample in question was skin, obtained from a tuberculin skin test site. The chain's CDR3 is CASSFSGGSTDTQYF. The CDR3 DNA reads TGTGCCAGCAGCTTTAGCGGAGGGAGCACAGATACGCAGTATTTT. Variable domain in full (rest from reference TRBV7-9 and TRBJ2-3): DTGVSQNPRHKITKRGQNVTFRCDPISEHNRLYWYRQTLGQGPEFLTYFQNEAQLEKSRLLSDRFSAERPKGSFSTLEIQRTEQGDSAMYLCASSFSGGSTDTQYFGPGTRLTVL.